This passage covers 17 T cell receptor beta chains from one sample sequenced in a study of breast tumors, draining lymph nodes, adjacent tissues. A single record per CDR3 protein comes from TCRdb applying MiXCR to the multiplex PCR reads. The sample includes 50,000 to 85,000 distinct CDR3 sequences, roughly two fifths of them seen just once. Sample: breast tumor tissue. The receptors stem from a female donor with breast cancer. Some clones in this sample may be carry-over from other donors' samples.

This clonotype came up many times. The chain combines TRBV11-2 with TRBJ1-4; D call uncertain. V was shortened by 5 bases and J by 3 bases, with 16 bases between the two germline ends. CDR3 length equals 16 residues. CDR1 is SGHAT and CDR2 is FQNNGV in the germline V gene. The CDR3 spells CASSPNSRNPNEKLFF. For the CDR3, the DNA is TGTGCCAGCAGCCCTAACTCTAGAAATCCTAATGAAAAACTGTTTTTT.

In the case of this clonotype: Given the absence of the conserved phenylalanine or tryptophan at the CDR3 end, a read error is likely. It is unclear where the CDR3 begins or ends on the DNA, so no DNA is shown, and the CDR3 is as TCRdb lists it. The V call is TRBV10-3, the J call TRBJ2-3. Germline-derived CDR1 and CDR2 are ENHRY and SYGVKD. The CDR3 is 13 residues long, counting both termini. CDR3 residues: CAISGRSTDTQYL.

This clonotype was seen many times. Compared with germline, one end of the junction differs, possibly owing to a read error. The gene calls are TRBV7-7 and TRBJ2-7; D is perhaps TRBD2 (6 bases). This CDR3 comprises 13 residues. Germline-derived CDR1 and CDR2 are SSHAT and FNYEAQ (reference sequence). CDR3 in amino acids: CASSYRQRDEQYF. As DNA, the CDR3 is TGTGCTAGCAGCTACCGACAGCGGGACGAGCAGTACTTC.

The V gene is TRBV2, the J gene TRBJ1-6, with TRBD1 as a possible D gene (6 bases). The CDR3 covers 13 residues. V dropped 9 bases and J dropped 11 bases, with 17 bases sitting between them. The germline V gene has CDR1 SNHLY and CDR2 FYNNEI. CDR3 coding DNA: TGTGCCAGTCACGCACAGGGCAGGGCACCCCTCCACTTT. Protein: CASHAQGRAPLHF.

At least ten counts were recorded for this clonotype. J is TRBJ2-1 and V is TRBV2; 9 bases are shared with TRBD2. With V trimmed by 2 bases and J by 5 bases, 4 bases remained unmatched. The length of the CDR3 is 15 residues. Germline CDR1 SNHLY, CDR2 FYNNEI. As DNA, the CDR3 is TGTGCCAGCAGTGAAACCAGCGGGGGGAACAATGAGCAGTTCTTC. This translates into CASSETSGGNNEQFF.

This clonotype was recorded many times. The rearrangement joins TRBV7-9 to TRBJ2-7, with a weak D call TRBD2 (6 bases). This CDR3 is 15 amino acids long. CDR1 is SEHNR and CDR2 is FQNEAQ in the germline V gene (reference sequence). Trimming removed 5 bases at V and 3 bases at J, with 17 bases between. The CDR3 loop reads CASSHRDSGIYEQYF. Written as DNA, the CDR3 is TGTGCCAGCAGCCACCGGGATAGCGGCATCTACGAGCAGTACTTC.

This clonotype ranks as medium-sized. The rearrangement links TRBV12-3 or TRBV12-4 to TRBJ1-5; D is uncertain. The CDR3 is made up of 11 amino acids. V shed 3 bases and J shed 6 bases, with 3 bases lying between them. CDR3 nucleotide sequence: TGTGCCAGCAGTTTTAGTCAGCCCCAGCATTTT. Its protein product is CASSFSQPQHF.

This clonotype was seen only once. This sequence joins TRBV7-4 and TRBJ2-5; unclear D gene. Trimming took off 7 bases at V and 1 base at J, with 10 bases between the two ends. CDR3 size: 13 residues. Germline V lookup: CDR1 SGHVT, CDR2 SQSDAQ. CDR3 protein: CASKSVSQETQYF. The CDR3 coding sequence is TGTGCCAGCAAAAGTGTTAGCCAAGAGACCCAGTACTTC.

This chain connects TRBV12-3 or TRBV12-4 to TRBJ2-4; 7 bases map to TRBD1. The V segment lost 6 bases and the J segment 5 bases; nucleotides outside the gene matches: 4. This CDR3 spans 13 amino acids. The CDR3 DNA reads as TGTGCCAGCAGAACAGGGGAACAAAACATTCAGTACTTC. Its protein product is CASRTGEQNIQYF.

The table lists this clonotype with many counts. The chain links TRBV11-2 to TRBJ2-1; 9 bases are a match to TRBD2. The CDR3 totals 18 residues. Germline values: CDR1 SGHAT, CDR2 FQNNGV. V gave up 2 bases and J gave up 0 bases; unmatched junction bases: 8. This CDR3 reads CASSLTFSGGSSYNEQFF. CDR3 DNA sequence: TGTGCCAGCAGCTTAACTTTTAGCGGGGGAAGCTCCTACAATGAGCAGTTCTTC. The whole variable domain, remainder taken from reference TRBV11-2 and TRBJ2-1, is EAGVAQSPRYKIIEKRQSVAFWCNPISGHATLYWYQQILGQGPKLLIQFQNNGVVDDSQLPKDRFSAERLKGVDSTLKIQPAKLEDSAVYLCASSLTFSGGSSYNEQFFGPGTRLTVL.

This clonotype has just one count. Germline and junction disagree at one end, which may indicate a read error. The V gene is TRBV7-7, the J gene TRBJ1-4; D not resolved. Germline values: CDR1 SSHAT, CDR2 FNYEAQ (reference sequence). CDR3 length equals 16 residues. CDR3 in amino acids: CASSLGSLPTDEKLFF. In DNA, the CDR3 is TGTGCTAGCAGCTTAGGTAGCCTCCCCACAGATGAAAAACTGTTTTTT.

About this clonotype: Its ends do not fully match the called genes, so a read error is possible. The rearrangement uses TRBV9 and TRBJ2-1, with 12 bases that match TRBD2. Germline V lookup: CDR1 SGDLS, CDR2 YYNGEE. CDR3 length equals 15 residues. The CDR3 here is CVSSVGRLAGDEQFF. CDR3 sequence (DNA): TGTGTCAGCAGCGTAGGGAGACTAGCGGGAGATGAGCAGTTCTTC.

V usage is TRBV12-3 or TRBV12-4 and J usage is TRBJ2-4; D is undetermined. The CDR3 sequence is 13 residues long. V was trimmed by 0 bases and J by 5 bases, leaving 5 bases between them. CDR3 bases: TGTGCCAGCAGTTTAGCGGGCGAAAACATTCAGTACTTC. Protein: CASSLAGENIQYF.

The table lists this clonotype with many counts. V usage is TRBV9 and J usage is TRBJ2-1; the match to TRBD2 covers 7 bases. Trimming took 0 bases from V and 7 from J; bases not matched to a gene: 10. The CDR3 is 16 residues long. Germline lookup yields CDR1 SGDLS and CDR2 YYNGEE. The CDR3 here is CASSVVRAGVGNEQFF. CDR3 in DNA: TGTGCCAGCAGCGTAGTAAGGGCGGGAGTGGGGAATGAGCAGTTCTTC.

This clonotype was counted at least ten times. Likely a read error: the CDR3 ends without its conserved phenylalanine or tryptophan. The DNA is omitted, as the CDR3 cannot be located on it reliably, and the CDR3 follows TCRdb's listing. CDR3 in amino acids: CASSEQAGGSTS. The chain recombines TRBV10-1 with TRBJ2-7; no check of the table's D call, TRBD1, against the DNA was made. The length of the CDR3 is 12 amino acids, counting both ends. Looked up from germline, CDR1 is WNHNN and CDR2 is SYGVQD (reference sequence).

This clonotype has at least ten counts. A much bigger clone sits one base away, suggesting this may be a read error. The chain employs TRBV20-1 and TRBJ2-3; D gene uncertain. This CDR3 has 14 residues. CDR1 and CDR2 from the germline V gene are DFQATT and SNEGSKA (reference sequence). The CDR3 region has the DNA TGCAGTGCTAGAGGTCCCAACCCCACAGCTACGCAGTATTTT. It is translated as CSARGPNPTATQYF.

In regard to this clonotype: A read error may be the cause here, since a much bigger clone is one base away. The gene calls are TRBV5-6 and TRBJ1-2; D not resolved. The V end lost 0 bases, the J end lost 12 bases, and 12 bases lay between the germline ends. Germline assignment: CDR1 SGHDT and CDR2 YYEEEE. The CDR3 length is 12 residues. CDR3 residues: CASSLVGTPNTF. The CDR3 coding sequence is TGTGCCAGCAGCTTGGTAGGCACTCCCAACACCTTC.